This T cell receptor delta chain appears in the sequencing data of a study of γδ T cells in repeated Plasmodium falciparum infection. Bulk repertoires came from Vgamma9/Vdelta2+ or Vdelta2-negative gammadelta T cells flow-sorted from PBMC. TCRdb redid clone calling on the multiplex PCR reads using CATT. The table has tens of thousands of delta-chain clones, over 1.1% seen once. CDR1 is GEAIGNYY, CDR2 EKD, per germline. The CDR3 runs 16 residues. Of note for this clone: It differs at one base from a far larger clone, so likely a read error. This specimen includes other DNA sequences encoding the same CDR3.

This clonotype originated in a pool of human donors (malaria-infected and uninfected, not separated). V and J are TRDV2 and TRDJ1, with TRDD3 identical over 7 bases. The J gene comes from matching the DNA to germline here; TCRdb lacks it. Input material: gamma-delta T cells from blood. The CDR3 is CACDTAGGSYTDKLIF. The CDR3 region has the DNA TGTGCCTGCGACACCGCAGGGGGATCGTACACCGATAAACTCATCTTT.